These T cell receptor beta chains were read from a single sample in a study of T-cell reconstitution after alpha-beta-depleted transplantation in children. TCRdb called the PCR reads again in MiXCR, with one record for every CDR3 protein. Of 750,000 to 950,000 distinct CDR3 sequences listed, approximately 15% are singletons. The sample here was PBMCs, mostly from graft donor cells, taken 360 days after TCRalphabeta/CD19-depleted stem cell transplant. The receptors shown here come from a male patient aged 5 to 17 who had a stem cell transplant for acute lymphoblastic leukemia, so the T cells may come from the graft donor. Both conserved end residues are part of each CDR3. The order of the fields is D gene, J gene, V gene, clone size, CDR3 length, CDR3 DNA, CDR3 protein. The D gene is left open where the match is weak. A clone size is listed for some rows: how often the clone was seen (once, few, many), or a class if it is expanded.

. TRBJ2-3 TRBV7-3 . 17 TGTGCCAGCAGCTTAGGCGCGACCGTAGGGATTACAGATACGCAGTATTTT CASSLGATVGITDTQYF
TRBD1 TRBJ1-3 TRBV28 many 14 TGTGCCAGCCTTCCGACAGGGGCCGGAAACACCATATATTTT CASLPTGAGNTIYF
. TRBJ1-2 TRBV5-5 few 13 TGTGCCAGCAGCCCTTTTACAGGGAATGGCTACACCTTC CASSPFTGNGYTF
. TRBJ1-5 TRBV29-1 few 12 TGCAGCGTTGGGGGGTCCGGTCAGCCCCAGCATTTT CSVGGSGQPQHF
TRBD1 TRBJ1-5 TRBV7-9 few 15 TGTGCCAGCAGCTTAGGGGACAGCCTCAATCAGCCCCAGCATTTT CASSLGDSLNQPQHF
. TRBJ2-1 TRBV11-1 few 13 TGTGCCAGCAGCTTAGCTAGGCGGGATGAGCAGTTCTTC CASSLARRDEQFF
TRBD1 TRBJ2-3 TRBV5-1 . 15 TGCGCCAGCAGCTTGGACAGGGGGGAATCAGATACGCAGTATTTT CASSLDRGESDTQYF
. TRBJ2-3 TRBV29-1 many 15 TGCAGCGTTCACATGGGAAGGCACCACACAGATACGCAGTATTTT CSVHMGRHHTDTQYF
. TRBJ2-4 TRBV5-1 . 14 TGCGCCAGCAGCTTGGGGGCCATTGGAAACATTCAGTACTTC CASSLGAIGNIQYF
TRBD1 TRBJ1-1 TRBV27 few 14 TGTGCCAGCAGTGCCCGACAGGGTCACACTGAAGCTTTCTTT CASSARQGHTEAFF
TRBD2 TRBJ2-1 TRBV9 . 15 TGTGCCAGCACCCCGGGACTAGCGGCCTACAATGAGCAGTTCTTC CASTPGLAAYNEQFF
. TRBJ1-4 TRBV5-1 few 13 TGCGCCACCGCGGTCTCGCCTTATGAAAAACTGTTTTTT CATAVSPYEKLFF
. TRBJ2-3 TRBV11-2 many 15 TGTGCCAGCAGCCCTCGACTAGAAAGCACAGATACGCAGTATTTT CASSPRLESTDTQYF
. TRBJ1-2 TRBV5-4 few 13 TGTGCCAGCAGTTCGCTCGAGGAAGGAGGCTACACCTTC CASSSLEEGGYTF
TRBD2 TRBJ2-1 TRBV5-1 . 17 TGCGCCAGCAGCTTACAAACTAGCGGGAGGGCGAACAATGAGCAGTTCTTC CASSLQTSGRANNEQFF
TRBD1 TRBJ2-7 TRBV6-1 few 14 TGTGCCACCTTCCCGGGACAGGGAACCTACGAGCAGTACTTC CATFPGQGTYEQYF
. TRBJ2-7 TRBV4-2 . 12 TGTGCCAGCAGCCCCATCAGGACCGAGCAGTACTTC CASSPIRTEQYF
TRBD1 TRBJ1-5 TRBV29-1 many 13 TGCAGCGTTGAGACAGGGGTCAATCAGCCCCAGCATTTT CSVETGVNQPQHF
TRBD1 TRBJ2-7 TRBV12-3/TRBV12-4 . 14 TGTGCCAGCAGGGGGACAGGGAGAGGCTACGAGCAGTACTTC CASRGTGRGYEQYF
. TRBJ1-5 TRBV20-1 few 15 TGCAGTGCTGGGGGACGGCTCTATAACCCTCAGCCCCAGCATTTT CSAGGRLYNPQPQHF
. TRBJ2-1 TRBV12-3/TRBV12-4 many 17 TGTGCCAGCAGTTTAGCACCACAGGGAACTCTACCCAATGAGCAGTTCTTC CASSLAPQGTLPNEQFF
TRBD2 TRBJ2-7 TRBV3-1 . 16 TGTGCCAGTATCGGATCGACTAGCTCCCGCTCCTACGAGCAGTACTTC CASIGSTSSRSYEQYF
. TRBJ1-1 TRBV2 few 13 TGTGCCAGCAGCCAGGGTCGGGACACTGAAGCTTTCTTT CASSQGRDTEAFF
TRBD1 TRBJ2-5 TRBV10-2 . 15 TGCGCCAGCAGTGATCCCGGGACAGGGACGGAGACCCAGTACTTC CASSDPGTGTETQYF
. TRBJ2-3 TRBV6-5 . 13 TGTGCCAGCAGTTACGGTAGCTTGAATACGCAGTATTTT CASSYGSLNTQYF
TRBD2 TRBJ2-2 TRBV5-1 few 14 TGCGCCAGCAGCGGACCGGGACTAGCCGGGGAGCTGTTTTTT CASSGPGLAGELFF
. TRBJ2-3 TRBV6-1 few 14 TGTGCCAGCAGTCAGCGGCGAGGGGTAGATACGCAGTATTTT CASSQRRGVDTQYF
. TRBJ1-3 TRBV20-1 . 15 TGCAGTGCTAGCCCCGACAGATTCTCTGGAAACACCATATATTTT CSASPDRFSGNTIYF
. TRBJ1-1 TRBV4-1 . 18 TGCGCCAGCAGCCAAGGGCATGCCGGGGGGCTTAGGAACACTGAAGCTTTCTTT CASSQGHAGGLRNTEAFF
TRBD1 TRBJ1-2 TRBV25-1 few 13 TGTGCCAGCAGCAAAGGGACAGGGGGAGGCTACACCTTC CASSKGTGGGYTF
. TRBJ1-2 TRBV11-1 few 15 TGTGCCAGCAGCCGCGAATGGGCGGACAGTTATGGCTACACCTTC CASSREWADSYGYTF
TRBD2 TRBJ2-7 TRBV3-1 . 15 TGTGCCAGCAGCCGGGACTATCGGGGGACCTACGAGCAGTACTTC CASSRDYRGTYEQYF
TRBD2 TRBJ2-1 TRBV5-6 . 16 TGTGCCAGCAGCTTGCTTGGACTAGCGGATTACAATGAGCAGTTCTTC CASSLLGLADYNEQFF
TRBD1 TRBJ2-2 TRBV5-1 few 16 TGCGCCAGCAGCGCCCCAGACAGGGCGGTCACCGGGGAGCTGTTTTTT CASSAPDRAVTGELFF
. TRBJ1-5 TRBV30 . 13 TGTGCCTGGAGCGGACAGATGAATCAGCCCCAGCATTTT CAWSGQMNQPQHF
. TRBJ2-7 TRBV5-6 few 13 TGTGCCAGCAGCGCCGGGCTCCGGTACGAGCAGTACTTC CASSAGLRYEQYF
. TRBJ2-2 TRBV29-1 few 15 TGCAGCGTTGAGAAGGCGGGGAGCAACACCGGGGAGCTGTTTTTT CSVEKAGSNTGELFF
. TRBJ2-7 TRBV20-1 . 14 TGCAGTGCCTCGGGACAAGGGGGACCCTACGAGCAGTACTTC CSASGQGGPYEQYF